This T cell receptor (beta chain) was observed in a study of blood T cell repertoires in COVID-19. Study information: COVID-19 samples from acute and convalescent phases originated in the United States, Italy and Spain. The cDNA or gDNA used as material had been derived from T cells, B-cell-depleted T cells, or PBMCs.

TCRdb keeps only in-frame clones here, not all; method: immunoSEQ multiplex PCR. This sample has around 500,000 clones, with 70% to 90% found just once. V gave up 4 bases and J gave up 5 bases, with 14 bases separating them. This CDR3 is built from 14 residues. Germline V gene lookup returns CDR1 SGHRS and CDR2 YFSETQ. The sample taken for sequencing was PBMCs or T cells enriched from blood (not recorded which). This sequence was found in a woman aged 55-70 years who had recovered from COVID-19. The chain combines TRBV5-1 with TRBJ2-3; D is undetermined. As DNA, the CDR3 is TGCGCCAGCAGCGAGTCAGACCGACTAGATACGCAGTATTTT. This gives the protein CASSESDRLDTQYF.